These 7 T cell receptor beta chains originate from one sample sequenced in a study of beta chain features in type 1 diabetes. TCRB transcripts that were expressed got sequenced, as all of the isolated RNA had been reverse transcribed. This table comes from immunoSEQ multiplex PCR, and its TCRdb copy is limited to in-frame clones, with some not included. The data contain 300,000 to 450,000 clones, 10% to 15% of them seen just once; the ten biggest clones take up roughly 0.015%. The sample was naive CD4+ T cells from blood. These receptors were collected from a man aged 18 to 30 in good health.

This clone was found a few times. The V and J genes are TRBV9 and TRBJ2-1; perhaps TRBD2 as D (6 bases). The CDR3 length is 17 residues. Germline CDR1 and CDR2: SGDLS and YYNGEE. V was shortened by 0 bases and J by 7 bases, with 20 bases between the two germline ends. The CDR3 sequence: CASSVEGGPTAGNEQFF. In DNA form, the CDR3 reads TGTGCCAGCAGCGTAGAGGGCGGACCCACTGCGGGGAATGAGCAGTTCTTC.

This clone showed up just a few times. The V call is TRBV15, the J call TRBJ1-4; D is perhaps TRBD1 (5 bases). Looked up from germline, CDR1 is LNHNV and CDR2 is YYDKDF (reference sequence). This CDR3 is built from 16 residues. Trimming removed 2 bases at V and 4 bases at J, with 14 bases between. The CDR3 protein is CATSRNRQSHNEKLFF. As DNA, the CDR3 is TGTGCCACCAGCAGAAATCGACAGAGCCATAATGAAAAACTGTTTTTT.

This clone appeared a few times. The rearrangement joins TRBV7-9 to TRBJ2-1; D is perhaps TRBD2 (7 bases). Germline loops: CDR1 SEHNR, CDR2 FQNEAQ (reference sequence). V lost 7 bases and J 7 bases, leaving 23 bases between the germline ends. The CDR3 runs 16 residues. CDR3 in DNA: TGTGCCAGCACCTCTCCCCCCGCGGGGGCAATGAATGAGCAGTTCTTC. Translated, it gives CASTSPPAGAMNEQFF.

The rearrangement joins TRBV6-5 to TRBJ1-2; D is ambiguous. This CDR3 contains 13 residues. Germline V gene sequence: CDR1 MNHEY, CDR2 SVGAGI. V lost 3 bases and J lost 7, with 12 bases in between. In DNA form, the CDR3 reads TGTGCCAGCAGTTATCGTCCTACGGGTGGCTACACCTTC. It is translated as CASSYRPTGGYTF.

A few counts support this clone. CDR3 sequence (DNA): TGTGCCAGCAGCAAAGGTGATGGTAGGTCAGGCGCTAACGTCGGGAACGAGCAGTACTTC. Protein sequence: CASSKGDGRSGANVGNEQYF. This sequence joins TRBV21-1 and TRBJ2-7; TRBD2, the table's D call, lacks a check against the DNA. TRBV21-1 is a recognized pseudogene. This CDR3 spans 20 amino acids.

This chain joins TRBV4-1 and TRBJ2-7; the match to TRBD1 covers 11 bases. Germline V lookup: CDR1 MGHRA, CDR2 YSYEKL. The CDR3 sequence is 16 residues long. Unmatched junction bases numbered 3, after V lost 2 bases and J lost 0 bases. CDR3 sequence: CASSQMGTGGSYEQYF. The CDR3 nucleotides read TGCGCCAGCAGCCAAATGGGGACAGGGGGCTCCTACGAGCAGTACTTC.

The chain has TRBV27 and TRBJ1-5, with D hard to call. V was trimmed by 5 bases and J by 2 bases, leaving 13 bases between them. Germline CDR1 and CDR2: MNHEY and SMNVEV (reference sequence). CDR3 size: 15 residues. The CDR3 nucleotides are TGTGCCAGCAGTCGGACTGGTTTGGGCAATCAGCCCCAGCATTTT. Amino acid sequence: CASSRTGLGNQPQHF.